A single sample is the source of the 24 T cell receptor beta chains below, sequenced in a study of shared clonotypes between healthy human individuals. Sequenced by immunoSEQ multiplex PCR; TCRdb stores in-frame clones only, minus some. The sample consists of roughly 1 million clones, approximately 78% of them appearing once. Sequencing was done on a sample of memory CD4+ T cells from PBMCs. The subset was: CD45RA-negative fraction. The receptors here all came from a man younger than 35 in good health. Some clones in this sample may be carry-over from other donors' samples.

Only a few counts were recorded for this clone. The rearrangement links TRBV20-1 to TRBJ1-1, with D tentatively TRBD1 (5 bases). The CDR3 runs to 11 residues. Trimming left V 2 bases short and J 4 bases short, with 5 bases between. The germline gives CDR1 DFQATT, CDR2 SNEGSKA (reference sequence). The CDR3 DNA follows: TGCAGTGCTAGACAGGGCACTGAAGCTTTCTTT. This codes for CSARQGTEAFF.

This sequence joins TRBV5-1 and TRBJ1-3; TRBD1 is a possible D gene (6 bases). Germline V gene data show CDR1 as SGHRS and CDR2 as YFSETQ. Trimming shortened V by 0 bases and J by 0 bases, and 13 bases separated the two germline ends. The CDR3 is 17 amino acids. CDR3 residues: CASSLDDRPSSGNTIYF. The CDR3, as DNA: TGCGCCAGCAGCTTGGACGACAGGCCTTCCTCTGGAAACACCATATATTTT.

The chain recombines TRBV4-1 with TRBJ1-4, with 8 bases lining up with TRBD1. CDR1 and CDR2 from the germline V gene are MGHRA and YSYEKL. V gave up 4 bases and J gave up 8 bases; unmatched junction bases: 6. The CDR3 length is 14 residues. The CDR3 nucleotides read TGCGCCAGCAGCCCTAAAAACAGGGGGGAAAAACTGTTTTTT. Protein sequence: CASSPKNRGEKLFF.

This chain uses TRBV7-9 with TRBJ2-5, with D perhaps TRBD2 (6 bases). Germline V gene lookup returns CDR1 SEHNR and CDR2 FQNEAQ (reference sequence). The CDR3 loop spans 14 amino acids. The ends were cut back, 2 bases at V and 0 bases at J, with 7 bases in the middle. CDR3 amino acids: CASSLWGDQETQYF. CDR3 sequence (DNA): TGTGCCAGCAGCTTATGGGGGGACCAAGAGACCCAGTACTTC.

This chain connects TRBV11-2 to TRBJ2-1; 9 bases map to TRBD2. The length of the CDR3 is 15 residues. Germline CDR1 is SGHAT and CDR2 is FQNNGV. V gave up 1 base and J gave up 9 bases; unmatched junction bases: 7. The CDR3 spells CASSLAFSGSFEQFF. For the CDR3, the DNA is TGTGCCAGCAGCTTAGCGTTTAGCGGGAGCTTTGAGCAGTTCTTC. The variable domain in full, with the rest retrieved from reference TRBV11-2 and TRBJ2-1, is EAGVAQSPRYKIIEKRQSVAFWCNPISGHATLYWYQQILGQGPKLLIQFQNNGVVDDSQLPKDRFSAERLKGVDSTLKIQPAKLEDSAVYLCASSLAFSGSFEQFFGPGTRLTVL.

V gene TRBV2 combines with J gene TRBJ1-5; 11 bases map to TRBD1. Germline values: CDR1 SNHLY, CDR2 FYNNEI. The CDR3 is 14 amino acids. The V segment lost 6 bases and the J segment 5 bases; nucleotides outside the gene matches: 3. The CDR3 DNA reads as TGTGCCAGCAGCGGGACAGGGGGTCATCAGCCCCAGCATTTT. This translates into CASSGTGGHQPQHF.

This chain links TRBV6-1 with TRBJ2-2; weak D call: TRBD2 (6 bases). V was trimmed by 1 base and J by 6 bases, leaving 9 bases between them. This CDR3 region has 14 residues. Germline CDR1 MNHNS, CDR2 SASEGT. CDR3 region: CASSEGWGAGELFF. CDR3 DNA: TGTGCCAGCAGTGAAGGTTGGGGGGCCGGGGAGCTGTTTTTT.

The rearrangement links TRBV4-1 to TRBJ2-1; D gene uncertain. This CDR3 has 11 residues. Germline V lookup: CDR1 MGHRA, CDR2 YSYEKL. V lost 3 bases to trimming and J lost 8 bases, with 5 bases between them. This chain's CDR3 is CASSHDYEQFF. The DNA for the CDR3 is TGCGCCAGCAGCCACGATTATGAGCAGTTCTTC.

The chain recombines TRBV27 with TRBJ1-2, with D possibly being TRBD1 (5 bases). Germline values: CDR1 MNHEY, CDR2 SMNVEV (reference sequence). Trimming stripped 3 bases from V and 7 bases from J, with 12 bases between. CDR3 length: 13 amino acids. In nucleotides, the CDR3 is TGTGCCAGCAGTTTTGGGGGGGAGCTTGGCTACACCTTC. Protein: CASSFGGELGYTF.

About this clone itself: The identical CDR3 is also encoded by other nucleotide sequences in the sample. The V gene is TRBV5-1, the J gene TRBJ1-2; D unresolved. The CDR3 covers 14 residues. Germline lookup yields CDR1 SGHRS and CDR2 YFSETQ. V was clipped by 0 bases and J by 1 base, with 7 bases between them. CDR3 nucleotide sequence: TGCGCCAGCAGCTTGGGACTGGGTAACTATGGCTACACCTTC. Its translation: CASSLGLGNYGYTF.

J is TRBJ2-3 and V is TRBV7-2; D is uncertain. Trimming stripped 1 base from V and 2 bases from J, with 10 bases between. There are 15 residues in the CDR3. The germline CDR1 and CDR2 sequences are SGHTA and FQGNSA. In nucleotides, the CDR3 is TGTGCCAGCAGCTTAGTGCGGCAGCTCACAGATACGCAGTATTTT. Translating gives CASSLVRQLTDTQYF.

This clone occurred a few times. The V call is TRBV28, the J call TRBJ2-2, with 12 bases aligning to TRBD1. The germline gives CDR1 MDHEN, CDR2 SYDVKM. The V and J ends lost 6 bases and 6 bases, in that order; junction bases with no gene match: 8. The CDR3 extends over 16 amino acids. CDR3 protein: CASRPLGQGAAGELFF. The CDR3 nucleotides read TGTGCCAGCAGACCCCTGGGACAGGGGGCGGCCGGGGAGCTGTTTTTT.

This chain links TRBV2 with TRBJ2-3, with TRBD2 identical over 7 bases. The length of the CDR3 is 15 residues. The J segment lost 4 bases and the V segment lost 10 bases, leaving 14 bases of the junction unmatched. Germline-derived CDR1 and CDR2 are SNHLY and FYNNEI. CDR3 amino acids: CATPFRREYPDTQYF. CDR3 DNA: TGTGCCACCCCCTTTAGGCGGGAGTACCCAGATACGCAGTATTTT.

CDR3 sequence: CASSFRLAGGEGTGELFF. DNA of the CDR3: TGTGCCAGCAGCTTCAGACTAGCGGGAGGGGAGGGCACCGGGGAGCTGTTTTTT. The chain has TRBV11-2 and TRBJ2-2; 14 bases fit TRBD2. This CDR3 spans 18 amino acids. With 3 bases clipped from V and 4 bases from J, the junction kept 7 bases outside the gene matches. In germline, CDR1 is SGHAT, CDR2 FQNNGV.

The V call is TRBV2, the J call TRBJ1-4; TRBD1 is a possible D gene (5 bases). Trimming pared 6 bases from V and 1 base from J, leaving 12 bases between. Germline-derived CDR1 and CDR2 are SNHLY and FYNNEI. This CDR3 spans 15 amino acids. The CDR3, as DNA: TGTGCCAGCAGGTTGGGACGGATAACTAATGAAAAACTGTTTTTT. Translating it yields CASRLGRITNEKLFF.

Only one count was recorded for this clone. Other nucleotide sequences in the sample specify the same CDR3. The chain employs TRBV5-1 and TRBJ1-1; 7 bases line up with TRBD1. Germline CDR1 and CDR2: SGHRS and YFSETQ. The length of the CDR3 is 14 residues. The ends lost 2 bases at V and 5 bases at J; junction bases unmatched: 6. CDR3 region: CASSFTGVGTEAFF. DNA of the CDR3: TGCGCCAGCAGCTTTACAGGGGTAGGAACTGAAGCTTTCTTT.

As regards this clone: The sample carries other DNA sequences with the same CDR3. V is TRBV6-5 and J is TRBJ2-5, with D possibly being TRBD1 or TRBD2 (5 bases each). With 0 bases removed from V and 5 bases from J, the gap between germline ends came to 7 bases. Germline V gene lookup returns CDR1 MNHEY and CDR2 SVGAGI. This CDR3 spans 13 amino acids. CDR3 amino acids: CASSYSGTETQYF. CDR3 in DNA: TGTGCCAGCAGTTACTCAGGGACGGAGACCCAGTACTTC.

The V call is TRBV7-2, the J call TRBJ2-5; D call uncertain. In germline, CDR1 is SGHTA, CDR2 FQGNSA. The V end lost 1 base, the J end lost 2 bases, and 5 bases lay between the germline ends. This CDR3 comprises 13 residues. The CDR3 is CASSLVPQETQYF. As DNA, the CDR3 is TGTGCCAGCAGCTTAGTCCCTCAAGAGACCCAGTACTTC.

The chain carries TRBV5-8 and TRBJ2-1; TRBD1 is a possible D gene (6 bases). Germline V CDR1 and CDR2: SGHTS, YDEGEE. The CDR3 totals 18 residues. Trimming shortened V by 2 bases and J by 1 base, and 19 bases separated the two germline ends. CDR3 bases: TGTGCCAGCAGCTTACACTTGGGGGCTAGTGGATCCTACAATGAGCAGTTCTTC. Residues: CASSLHLGASGSYNEQFF.

The chain joins TRBV7-6 to TRBJ2-2; D may be TRBD1 (6 bases). Germline CDR1 SGHVS, CDR2 FNYEAQ. The ends were cut back, 6 bases at V and 4 bases at J, with 12 bases in the middle. The CDR3 extends over 14 amino acids. This chain's CDR3 is CASRPTGTTGELFF. The DNA of the CDR3 is TGTGCCAGCAGGCCAACAGGGACCACCGGGGAGCTGTTTTTT.

This clone has a handful of counts. The chain joins TRBV7-2 to TRBJ2-5; D is ambiguous. Germline CDR1 reads SGHTA; CDR2 reads FQGNSA. The CDR3 extends over 17 amino acids. V lost 2 bases and J 4 bases, leaving 20 bases between the germline ends. The CDR3 DNA reads TGTGCCAGCAGCTTAAGATTTCTAAGTCTGGGTGGAGAGACCCAGTACTTC. Amino acid sequence: CASSLRFLSLGGETQYF.

A word on this clone: This sample includes further DNA sequences coding for the same CDR3. The chain combines TRBV28 with TRBJ1-2; D uncertain. CDR1 is MDHEN and CDR2 is SYDVKM in the germline V gene. This CDR3 spans 12 amino acids. V dropped 1 base and J dropped 5 bases, with 5 bases sitting between them. The CDR3 here is CASSLLNYGYTF. CDR3 sequence (DNA): TGTGCCAGCAGTTTATTGAATTATGGCTACACCTTC.

The genes are TRBV2 and TRBJ1-5, with D perhaps matching TRBD1 (6 bases). V was trimmed by 5 bases and J by 2 bases, leaving 10 bases between them. This CDR3 spans 14 amino acids. The V gene's germline CDR1 is SNHLY and CDR2 FYNNEI. CDR3 sequence reads: CASSQGRGNQPQHF. CDR3 nucleotides: TGTGCCAGCAGTCAGGGGCGAGGCAATCAGCCCCAGCATTTT.

The chain joins TRBV5-1 to TRBJ2-5, with 9 nucleotides matching TRBD2. The trim removed 0 bases at V and 5 bases at J, leaving 8 bases unmatched. The CDR3 is 16 amino acids. The germline V gene encodes CDR1 SGHRS and CDR2 YFSETQ. Written as DNA, the CDR3 is TGCGCCAGCAGCTTGGGTGGTAGCGGGAGTTTGGAGACCCAGTACTTC. It codes for CASSLGGSGSLETQYF. The full variable domain, its missing parts supplied by reference TRBV5-1 and TRBJ2-5, is KAGVTQTPRYLIKTRGQQVTLSCSPISGHRSVSWYQQTPGQGLQFLFEYFSETQRNKGNFPGRFSGRQFSNSRSEMNVSTLELGDSALYLCASSLGGSGSLETQYFGPGTRLLVL.